This T cell receptor beta chain was profiled in a study of CD8+ T cells in alopecia areata. The treatment denotes: oral pan-JAK inhibitor, 5-10 mg twice daily. On this clone itself: Antigen unknown.

Study-wide findings and caveats: Expanded CD8+ clones among the top 100, and scalp clonality, were significantly decreased by tofacitinib.

Extracted RNA was reverse transcribed into cDNA, the sequencing template. TCRdb keeps only in-frame clones here, not all; method: immunoSEQ multiplex PCR. The sample gives some 180,000 clones, 53% of which show up once; about a tenth is in the top ten. The germline gives CDR1 MNHEY, CDR2 SVGAGI. The CDR3 has 15 amino acids. Trimming took 5 bases from V and 0 from J, leaving 11 bases between them. The rearrangement uses TRBV6-5 and TRBJ2-1; a weak D match, TRBD1 (6 bases). The sequence derives from a human donor with alopecia areata. The source was CD8+ T cells sorted from blood, collected at week 24, from a patient treated with tofacitinib. The CDR3 nucleotides read TGTGCCAGCAGTCCAGGGGTGAGCTCCTACAATGAGCAGTTCTTC. Amino acids: CASSPGVSSYNEQFF.